These 31 T cell receptor beta chains were sequenced from one sample in a study of shared clonotypes between healthy human individuals. The protocol was immunoSEQ multiplex PCR, while the TCRdb copy is restricted to in-frame clones and leaves out a portion. This table holds some 2.4 million clones, more than 85% found once. What was sequenced was naive CD4+ T cells from PBMCs. Subset indicated: CD45RA+ positively selected. The receptors here all came from a man aged 18 to 29 in good health. Some clones in this sample may be carry-over from other donors' samples.

CDR3: CASSPPRGPNTQYF. The DNA of the CDR3 is TGTGCCAGCTCACCACCCCGAGGGCCGAATACGCAGTATTTT. The rearrangement joins TRBV18 to TRBJ2-3; D may be TRBD2 (5 bases). V was cut by 0 bases and J by 7 bases, with 11 bases left in between. The CDR3 contains 14 residues. CDR1 is KGHSH and CDR2 is LQKENI in the germline V gene.

V usage is TRBV6-5 and J usage is TRBJ2-5; 7 bases map to TRBD1. The ends lost 3 bases at V and 1 base at J; junction bases unmatched: 8. Germline CDR1 is MNHEY and CDR2 is SVGAGI. The CDR3 spans 16 residues. The CDR3 reads CASSYSGTAVQETQYF. CDR3 nucleotides: TGTGCCAGCAGTTATTCCGGGACAGCCGTCCAAGAGACCCAGTACTTC.

This chain joins TRBV5-4 and TRBJ2-7, with TRBD1 as a possible D gene (6 bases). Germline CDR1 is SGHNT and CDR2 is YYREEE (reference sequence). V gave up 2 bases and J gave up 5 bases, with 17 bases separating them. This CDR3 is built from 15 residues. DNA of the CDR3: TGTGCCAGCAGCTTTCAGGGGTCTATTAGGCACGAGCAGTACTTC. As protein: CASSFQGSIRHEQYF.

The rearrangement joins TRBV29-1 to TRBJ1-2; D may be TRBD1 (6 bases). The CDR3 loop spans 14 amino acids. The V gene's germline CDR1 is SQVTM and CDR2 ANQGSEA. Trimming took 3 bases from V and 7 from J, leaving 18 bases between them. The CDR3 protein is CSVDLGGGASGYTF. CDR3 DNA sequence: TGCAGCGTTGACCTGGGTGGGGGCGCAAGTGGCTACACCTTC.

This chain links TRBV29-1 with TRBJ2-2; 7 positions agree with TRBD1. The CDR3 contains 14 residues. Germline V gene lookup returns CDR1 SQVTM and CDR2 ANQGSEA. The V segment lost 6 bases and the J segment 1 base; nucleotides outside the gene matches: 5. CDR3 loop: CSVSGQWNTGELFF. CDR3 in DNA: TGCAGCGTCTCGGGACAGTGGAACACCGGGGAGCTGTTTTTT.

V gene TRBV4-1 combines with J gene TRBJ1-4, with TRBD1 matching 10 bases. Germline CDR1 and CDR2: MGHRA and YSYEKL. The CDR3 has 16 amino acids. V was clipped by 4 bases and J by 8 bases; unmatched bases: 10. CDR3 in DNA: TGCGCCAGCAGCCTCCTCCCGACAGGGGGCAACGAAAAACTGTTTTTT. Translating gives CASSLLPTGGNEKLFF.

This sequence joins TRBV4-1 and TRBJ2-5; D is perhaps TRBD2 (6 bases). V was cut by 1 base and J by 5 bases, with 20 bases left in between. The CDR3 sequence is 17 residues long. The germline V gene has CDR1 MGHRA and CDR2 YSYEKL. The DNA for the CDR3 is TGCGCCAGCAGCCAAGGAAGTCAGGAGGGGATCGGGGAGACCCAGTACTTC. It codes for CASSQGSQEGIGETQYF.

V is TRBV5-4 and J is TRBJ1-2; D is unresolved. The CDR3 sequence is 16 residues long. The germline V gene has CDR1 SGHNT and CDR2 YYREEE (reference sequence). V dropped 0 bases and J dropped 4 bases, with 16 bases sitting between them. CDR3 sequence: CASSLEDPARGYGYTF. The DNA for the CDR3 is TGTGCCAGCAGCTTGGAAGATCCCGCCCGGGGCTATGGCTACACCTTC.

The rearrangement links TRBV5-1 to TRBJ2-7; possible D gene TRBD2, 8 bases. Germline V gene lookup returns CDR1 SGHRS and CDR2 YFSETQ. This CDR3 is 20 amino acids long. Trimming left V 4 bases short and J 5 bases short, with 34 bases between. The CDR3 loop reads CASSRRTQDRISGSWDEQYF. The CDR3 DNA sequence: TGCGCCAGCAGCCGAAGGACGCAGGACAGGATCAGCGGGAGTTGGGACGAGCAGTACTTC.

This clone appeared a single time. The CDR3 loop is CASSQGARGRGNQPQHF. The CDR3 bases are TGCGCCAGCAGCCAAGGGGCAAGGGGCCGAGGCAATCAGCCCCAGCATTTT. The chain carries TRBV4-1 and TRBJ1-5; possibly TRBD1 for D (5 bases). V was trimmed by 1 base and J by 2 bases, leaving 15 bases between them. The CDR3 runs 17 residues. Germline V gene data show CDR1 as MGHRA and CDR2 as YSYEKL.

This clone has only one observation. The gene calls are TRBV10-3 and TRBJ2-2; 8 bases map to TRBD2. CDR3 size: 17 residues. Germline-derived CDR1 and CDR2 are ENHRY and SYGVKD. V trimming: 3 bases; J trimming: 4 bases; junction bases outside the gene matches: 10. CDR3 bases: TGTGCCATCAGTGATTTTAAAGAGCGGGGGCTCACCGGGGAGCTGTTTTTT. This sequence encodes CAISDFKERGLTGELFF.

The chain links TRBV7-3 to TRBJ2-1, with 7 bases identical to TRBD1. CDR3 size: 17 residues. Germline V gene sequence: CDR1 SGHTA, CDR2 FQGTGA. V dropped 6 bases and J dropped 12; count of bases not matched to a gene: 23. The CDR3 bases are TGTGCCAGCAGTTATGCCCACACCTTAGAAGGGGGCCCACCGCAGTTCTTC. Its protein product is CASSYAHTLEGGPPQFF.

V usage is TRBV30 and J usage is TRBJ2-7; 7 nucleotides align to TRBD1. The CDR3 has 14 residues. Trimming at V came to 0 bases and at J to 6 bases, leaving 8 bases not matched to a gene. CDR1 and CDR2 (germline): GTSNPN, SVGIG (reference sequence). As DNA, the CDR3 is TGTGCCTGGAGTGTGAAGGGGGCTAAGATCGAGCAGTACTTC. Translated, it gives CAWSVKGAKIEQYF.

This chain uses TRBV7-3 with TRBJ1-1; weak D call: TRBD1 (5 bases). Trimming removed 2 bases at V and 4 bases at J, with 14 bases between. CDR1 and CDR2 (germline): SGHTA, FQGTGA. The CDR3 is 15 amino acids. CDR3 nucleotides: TGTGCCAGCAGCTTACATTCGGGGGTCCCCACTGAAGCTTTCTTT. Its protein is CASSLHSGVPTEAFF.

About this clone itself: The same CDR3 arises from other DNA sequences in this sample as well. The gene calls are TRBV7-9 and TRBJ2-5; D not resolved. This CDR3 is 12 amino acids long. The germline V gene encodes CDR1 SEHNR and CDR2 FQNEAQ (reference sequence). V was shortened by 1 base and J by 5 bases, with 5 bases between the two germline ends. The CDR3 sequence: CASSLVAETQYF. The CDR3 nucleotides are TGTGCCAGCAGCTTAGTTGCGGAGACCCAGTACTTC.

In nucleotides, the CDR3 is TGTGCCAGCAGCTTAGGACCGCGGACTCTCCCAGGTCATGAGCAGTTCTTC. Translation gives CASSLGPRTLPGHEQFF. The V gene is TRBV7-3, the J gene TRBJ2-1; D perhaps matches TRBD2 (5 bases). The CDR3 consists of 17 residues. Between the trimmed V and J ends, which lost 2 bases and 8 bases, there was a span of 22 bases. The germline gives CDR1 SGHTA, CDR2 FQGTGA.

The J gene is TRBJ2-2, the V gene TRBV7-6, with a possible D match to TRBD2 (6 bases). Germline CDR1 SGHVS, CDR2 FNYEAQ. Trimming stripped 4 bases from V and 4 bases from J, with 19 bases between. The CDR3 has 17 residues. CDR3 bases: TGTGCCAGCAGCTCAGGCTGGGGAGGCCGGGGCACCGGGGAGCTGTTTTTT. As protein: CASSSGWGGRGTGELFF.

This clone was found once. The chain couples TRBV5-6 to TRBJ1-1; no clear D gene. Trimming stripped 2 bases from V and 2 bases from J, with 7 bases between. The germline V gene has CDR1 SGHDT and CDR2 YYEEEE. The CDR3 has 13 residues. CDR3 region: CASSLKGNTEAFF. DNA for the CDR3: TGTGCCAGCAGCTTAAAGGGAAACACTGAAGCTTTCTTT.

This chain uses TRBV6-1 with TRBJ1-1, with no clear D. Germline CDR1 is MNHNS and CDR2 is SASEGT. This CDR3 comprises 13 residues. V was clipped by 7 bases and J by 0 bases, with 9 bases between them. This CDR3 is CASNELMNTEAFF. The CDR3 DNA follows: TGTGCCAGCAATGAGCTCATGAACACTGAAGCTTTCTTT.

The genes are TRBV7-2 and TRBJ2-2; the D is unclear. This CDR3 is built from 15 residues. Germline values: CDR1 SGHTA, CDR2 FQGNSA. V was clipped by 5 bases and J by 6 bases, with 16 bases between them. CDR3 sequence reads: CASSPRGLTPGELFF. In DNA form, the CDR3 reads TGTGCCAGCAGCCCCCGAGGCTTAACCCCCGGGGAGCTGTTTTTT.

The genes are TRBV6-6 and TRBJ2-5; 11 bases line up with TRBD1. Judging by the DNA end, TRBJ2-7 fits better; the J call may be wrong. CDR1 and CDR2 from the germline V gene are MNHNY and SVGAGI (reference sequence). This CDR3 is built from 15 residues. CDR3 nucleotides: TGTGCCAGCACCCCACCGGGACAGGGGGCCTACGAGCAGTACTTC. Translating gives CASTPPGQGAYEQYF.

J is TRBJ1-4 and V is TRBV19; D gene unclear. CDR1 is LNHDA, CDR2 SQIVND, per germline (reference sequence). The CDR3 runs to 15 residues. Trimming removed 4 bases at V and 0 bases at J, with 9 bases between. Here the CDR3 DNA reads TGTGCCAGTAGTAGCAGAGATGCAACTAATGAAAAACTGTTTTTT. It codes for CASSSRDATNEKLFF.

The rearrangement links TRBV28 to TRBJ2-1; 8 nucleotides align to TRBD2. The germline gives CDR1 MDHEN, CDR2 SYDVKM. The CDR3 totals 16 residues. After removal of 5 bases from V and 3 bases from J, the junction contained 9 bases not matched to a gene. Here the CDR3 DNA reads TGTGCCAGCAGTCCCCGCGCGGGAGGCCTCTACAATGAGCAGTTCTTC. Translation: CASSPRAGGLYNEQFF.

The J gene is TRBJ2-7, the V gene TRBV5-8, with 10 bases fitting TRBD1. Germline trimming cut 4 bases from V and 3 bases from J; bases unmatched to any gene: 4. The CDR3 spans 14 residues. The V gene's germline CDR1 is SGHTS and CDR2 YDEGEE. CDR3 sequence: CASSRDRGNYEQYF. The CDR3 bases are TGTGCCAGCAGCCGGGACAGGGGAAACTACGAGCAGTACTTC.

The chain is built from TRBV28 and TRBJ1-4, with D possibly being TRBD1 (6 bases). Between the trimmed V and J ends, which lost 2 bases and 7 bases, there was a span of 20 bases. The germline V gene has CDR1 MDHEN and CDR2 SYDVKM. This CDR3 is 17 amino acids long. In DNA, the CDR3 is TGTGCCAGCAGTTTAAGCGCACTCGGGGGGGGCGGTGAAAAACTGTTTTTT. It encodes CASSLSALGGGGEKLFF. The variable domain in full, completed from reference TRBV28 and TRBJ1-4, reads DVKVTQSSRYLVKRTGEKVFLECVQDMDHENMFWYRQDPGLGLRLIYFSYDVKMKEKGDIPEGYSVSREKKERFSLILESASTNQTSMYLCASSLSALGGGGEKLFFGSGTQLSVL.

This clone appeared a single time. In DNA, the CDR3 is TGTGCCAGCAGCTGGACTACGAACACCGGGGAGCTGTTTTTT. The encoded protein is CASSWTTNTGELFF. The chain links TRBV7-9 to TRBJ2-2, with a possible D match to TRBD2 (6 bases). CDR3 size: 14 residues. V lost 4 bases and J lost 0, with 6 bases in between. Germline V lookup: CDR1 SEHNR, CDR2 FQNEAQ (reference sequence).

Points on this clone: Distinct nucleotide sequences in the sample also encode this CDR3. The rearrangement joins TRBV9 to TRBJ2-3; D remains ambiguous. This CDR3 has 13 residues. Between the trimmed V and J ends, which lost 0 bases and 6 bases, there was a span of 8 bases. CDR1 and CDR2 from the germline V gene are SGDLS and YYNGEE. As DNA, the CDR3 is TGTGCCAGCAGCGTAGCCGGCTCCGATACGCAGTATTTT. Translating it yields CASSVAGSDTQYF.

This chain joins TRBV7-9 and TRBJ2-7; the D gene is possibly TRBD1 (6 bases). The V and J ends lost 0 bases and 7 bases respectively, with 22 bases between them. This CDR3 contains 17 residues. CDR1 SEHNR and CDR2 FQNEAQ come from the germline V gene (reference sequence). CDR3 bases: TGTGCCAGCAGCTTAGCCCCACCCAGGGGCCCTAAATCAGAGCAGTACTTC. It codes for CASSLAPPRGPKSEQYF.

In this sample, this clone turned up once. The V gene is TRBV6-1, the J gene TRBJ1-1; D is uncertain. This CDR3 spans 13 amino acids. V was clipped by 7 bases and J by 4 bases, with 13 bases between them. CDR1 MNHNS and CDR2 SASEGT come from the germline V gene. In DNA, the CDR3 is TGTGCCAGCAAGAAGGAGGGTGTCACTGAAGCTTTCTTT. Protein product: CASKKEGVTEAFF.

Points on this clone: The junction differs from germline at one of its ends, possibly a read error. The chain carries TRBV19 and TRBJ1-1, with D tentatively TRBD1 (5 bases). Germline V gene sequence: CDR1 LNHDA, CDR2 SQIVND (reference sequence). The CDR3 consists of 13 residues. The CDR3 sequence is CASSIWGNAEAFF. CDR3 nucleotides: TGTGCCAGTAGTATCTGGGGGAACGCTGAAGCTTTCTTT.

Details on this clone: In the same sample, other DNA sequences code for this CDR3. This chain links TRBV18 with TRBJ1-5, with D unresolved. V gave up 5 bases and J gave up 0 bases, with 8 bases separating them. Germline loops: CDR1 KGHSH, CDR2 LQKENI. The CDR3 runs 14 residues. The CDR3 DNA is TGTGCCAGCTCATTGACGGATAGCAATCAGCCCCAGCATTTT. Its translation: CASSLTDSNQPQHF.